The 32 T cell receptor beta chains below were found in one sample sequenced in a study of blood T cell repertoires in COVID-19. The protocol was immunoSEQ multiplex PCR, while the TCRdb copy is restricted to in-frame clones and leaves out a portion. Of 80,000 or so clones listed, roughly 80% are singletons. Sample: peripheral blood. The receptor source for this set is a human donor in a cohort sampled during active COVID-19.

This sequence joins TRBV3-1 (or the pseudogene TRBV3-2) and TRBJ2-6; D is unresolved. Trimming took off 4 bases at V and 2 bases at J, with 9 bases between the two ends. Germline loops: CDR1 LGHDT, CDR2 YNNKEL (reference sequence). This CDR3 is 15 amino acids long. The CDR3 loop reads CASSPIVAGANVLTF. The CDR3, as DNA: TGTGCCAGCAGCCCCATAGTCGCTGGGGCCAACGTCCTGACTTTC.

V gene TRBV5-1 combines with J gene TRBJ2-3; 9 positions agree with TRBD1. The CDR3 covers 16 residues. V dropped 0 bases and J dropped 4; count of bases not matched to a gene: 6. Germline loops: CDR1 SGHRS, CDR2 YFSETQ. DNA for the CDR3: TGCGCCAGCAGCTTGGGCGGGACAGGGCGGCCAGATACGCAGTATTTT. Translated: CASSLGGTGRPDTQYF.

There are a few counts of this clone. The V and J genes are TRBV5-8 and TRBJ2-5, with 15 bases aligning to TRBD2. V lost 1 base, J lost 5 bases, and 9 bases stayed unmatched. CDR1 and CDR2 from the germline V gene are SGHTS and YDEGEE. CDR3 length equals 18 residues. CDR3 DNA sequence: TGTGCCAGCAGCTTGCCCGGACTAGCGGGGGGGCCAAGGGAGACCCAGTACTTC. This sequence encodes CASSLPGLAGGPRETQYF.

V gene TRBV6-5 combines with J gene TRBJ1-5; D remains ambiguous. Per germline, CDR1 MNHEY and CDR2 SVGAGI. The CDR3 contains 13 residues. Trimming left V 6 bases short and J 2 bases short, with 8 bases between. CDR3 region: CASRLVGNQPQHF. The CDR3 DNA sequence: TGTGCCAGCAGATTAGTGGGCAATCAGCCCCAGCATTTT.

This clone was counted a single time. The chain carries TRBV6-6 and TRBJ2-2; D not certain. Per germline, CDR1 MNHNY and CDR2 SVGAGI (reference sequence). The V and J ends lost 7 bases and 7 bases respectively, with 4 bases between them. CDR3 length: 10 residues. The CDR3 DNA follows: TGTGCCAGCAAACACGGGGAGCTGTTTTTT. This codes for CASKHGELFF.

This clone was observed a few times. The gene calls are TRBV5-4 and TRBJ2-3, with TRBD2 as a possible D gene (6 bases). CDR1 and CDR2 from the germline V gene are SGHNT and YYREEE (reference sequence). With 2 bases removed from V and 4 bases from J, the gap between germline ends came to 14 bases. The CDR3 sequence is 15 residues long. The CDR3 DNA reads as TGTGCCAGCAGCTTTTGGCGGGGACCGGCAGATACGCAGTATTTT. It yields the protein CASSFWRGPADTQYF.

The chain combines TRBV30 with TRBJ2-3, with D possibly matching TRBD1 (5 bases). From germline, CDR1 is GTSNPN and CDR2 SVGIG (reference sequence). This CDR3 contains 15 residues. The germline V and J ends were trimmed by 0 bases and 2 bases, with 12 bases remaining between them. The CDR3 sequence is CAWSVQDEHTDTQYF. CDR3 bases: TGTGCCTGGAGTGTACAGGATGAGCACACAGATACGCAGTATTTT.

The CDR3 spells CASSKLNGGVRELFF. CDR3 sequence (DNA): TGTGCCAGCAGCAAGTTGAATGGGGGCGTTCGGGAACTGTTTTTT. V and J are TRBV21-1 and TRBJ1-4; the D call in the table, TRBD1, was not verified against the DNA. TRBV21-1 is shown as a pseudogene. The CDR3 has 15 residues.

This clone occurred once. This chain joins TRBV9 and TRBJ2-1; TRBD2 agrees at 15 bases. The germline CDR1 and CDR2 sequences are SGDLS and YYNGEE. Trimming cost V 0 bases and J 0 bases; bases outside gene matches: 10. The CDR3 length is 21 residues. The CDR3 is CASSVGSRTSGGVSSYNEQFF. The DNA for the CDR3 is TGTGCCAGCAGCGTAGGTTCGCGGACTAGCGGGGGGGTTAGCTCCTACAATGAGCAGTTCTTC.

The chain uses TRBV4-3 and TRBJ2-3; D gene unclear. CDR3 length: 13 residues. Germline values: CDR1 LGHNA, CDR2 YSLEER. With 6 bases removed from V and 0 bases from J, the gap between germline ends came to 7 bases. DNA for the CDR3: TGCGCCAGCAGGGCTTCTAGCACAGATACGCAGTATTTT. Its protein is CASRASSTDTQYF.

Only one count was recorded for this clone. The gene calls are TRBV10-3 and TRBJ1-3; 7 bases agree with TRBD1. Germline V gene data show CDR1 as ENHRY and CDR2 as SYGVKD. Trimming at V came to 5 bases and at J to 4 bases, leaving 11 bases not matched to a gene. CDR3 length: 16 residues. The CDR3 nucleotides are TGTGCCATCAGTCCGCGGACAGGAAAAGCCGGAAACACCATATATTTT. It encodes CAISPRTGKAGNTIYF.

The J gene is TRBJ1-4, the V gene TRBV6-4, with 7 bases aligning to TRBD1. Germline lookup yields CDR1 MRHNA and CDR2 SNTAGT. With V trimmed by 6 bases and J by 3 bases, 7 bases remained unmatched. The CDR3 has 15 residues. The CDR3 loop reads CASRNTGAANEKLFF. CDR3 nucleotides: TGTGCCAGCAGAAACACAGGGGCGGCTAATGAAAAACTGTTTTTT.

This rearrangement joins TRBV19 to TRBJ2-5, with D unclear. The length of the CDR3 is 15 residues. Per germline, CDR1 LNHDA and CDR2 SQIVND (reference sequence). V lost 1 base and J 0 bases, leaving 9 bases between the germline ends. The CDR3, as DNA: TGTGCCAGTAGTATAGGGGCAGGCTACCAAGAGACCCAGTACTTC. Its translation is CASSIGAGYQETQYF.

This chain connects TRBV2 to TRBJ2-7; D may be TRBD1 (6 bases). Per the germline V gene, CDR1 is SNHLY and CDR2 is FYNNEI. The CDR3 is made up of 14 amino acids. Deletions cut 7 bases from V and 0 bases from J, with 13 bases between. The CDR3 sequence: CASKFGGPSYEQYF. In DNA form, the CDR3 reads TGTGCCAGCAAATTTGGGGGCCCCTCCTACGAGCAGTACTTC.

The rearrangement links TRBV6-2 or TRBV6-3 to TRBJ2-7, with 8 positions matching TRBD1. The J segment lost 6 bases and the V segment lost 2 bases, leaving 6 bases of the junction unmatched. CDR3 length: 14 residues. The germline CDR1 and CDR2 sequences are MNHEY and SVGEGT. CDR3: CASSYSRGRGEQYF. CDR3 bases: TGTGCCAGCAGTTACAGCAGGGGGCGAGGCGAGCAGTACTTC.

The chain employs TRBV5-1 and TRBJ2-3; a possible D gene is TRBD2 (5 bases). This CDR3 is built from 15 residues. Germline CDR1 and CDR2: SGHRS and YFSETQ. V gave up 5 bases and J gave up 0 bases, with 13 bases separating them. CDR3 in amino acids: CASSKERLSTDTQYF. DNA of the CDR3: TGCGCCAGCAGTAAAGAGCGGTTAAGCACAGATACGCAGTATTTT.

The rearrangement links TRBV30 to TRBJ2-6; unclear D gene. Trimming left V 7 bases short and J 0 bases short, with 10 bases between. Germline CDR1 reads GTSNPN; CDR2 reads SVGIG (reference sequence). The CDR3 runs 14 residues. The CDR3 reads CALGSFSGANVLTF. CDR3 coding DNA: TGTGCCTTGGGGTCCTTCTCTGGGGCCAACGTCCTGACTTTC.

The chain couples TRBV18 to TRBJ1-2; 9 positions match TRBD1. The CDR3 spans 14 residues. Losses at the gene ends were 3 bases for V and 6 bases for J; bases not matched to a gene: 5. CDR1 is KGHSH and CDR2 is LQKENI in the germline V gene. This chain's CDR3 is CASSPRTGVDGYTF. The CDR3 DNA is TGTGCCAGCTCACCCAGGACAGGGGTGGATGGCTACACCTTC.

This clone was seen only a few times. J is TRBJ1-3 and V is TRBV7-6; D perhaps matches TRBD1 (5 bases). V was cut by 3 bases and J by 4 bases, with 10 bases left in between. The CDR3 covers 14 residues. The germline CDR1 and CDR2 sequences are SGHVS and FNYEAQ. Written as DNA, the CDR3 is TGTGCCAGCAGCTTGGGAGGGACGGGAAACACCATATATTTT. Translation: CASSLGGTGNTIYF.

The chain is built from TRBV6-5 and TRBJ1-2; 7 nucleotides match TRBD1. This CDR3 region has 15 residues. Trimming took 6 bases from V and 0 from J; bases not matched to a gene: 7. Per the germline V gene, CDR1 is MNHEY and CDR2 is SVGAGI. CDR3 nucleotides: TGTGCCAGCAGCCCCCAGGGGGGAGCTAACTATGGCTACACCTTC. This encodes CASSPQGGANYGYTF.

This clone was seen more than once but under ten times. This chain links TRBV7-2 with TRBJ1-2; tentatively, D is TRBD1 (6 bases). The CDR3 contains 13 residues. The V gene lost 5 bases and the J gene lost 4 bases, with 11 bases spanning the gap. Germline loops: CDR1 SGHTA, CDR2 FQGNSA. The CDR3 region is CASSPQTGYGYTF. The DNA of the CDR3 is TGTGCCAGCAGCCCCCAGACAGGCTATGGCTACACCTTC.

J is TRBJ1-2 and V is TRBV27, with 8 bases identical to TRBD1. V lost 6 bases and J lost 2; bases outside the gene matches: 11. The V gene's germline CDR1 is MNHEY and CDR2 SMNVEV (reference sequence). This CDR3 has 16 residues. CDR3 loop: CASSSVGTGLNYGYTF. The CDR3 nucleotides are TGTGCCAGCAGCTCCGTAGGGACAGGACTAAACTATGGCTACACCTTC.

By sample share, this clone is large (0.1 to 1%). V is TRBV7-3 and J is TRBJ2-2; D is undetermined. The CDR3 totals 13 residues. Trimming took 5 bases from V and 7 from J, leaving 11 bases between them. The germline CDR1 and CDR2 sequences are SGHTA and FQGTGA. The CDR3 loop reads CASSPKLGGELFF. DNA of the CDR3: TGTGCCAGCAGCCCCAAGCTAGGCGGGGAGCTGTTTTTT.

V gene TRBV6-2 or TRBV6-3 combines with J gene TRBJ2-7; D is possibly TRBD1 (6 bases). The CDR3 has 14 amino acids. V lost 1 base, J lost 3 bases, and 10 bases lay in between. Germline V gene sequence: CDR1 MNHEY, CDR2 SVGEGT. CDR3 DNA: TGTGCCAGCAGTTACTGGGGGCAGGACTACGAGCAGTACTTC. Protein product: CASSYWGQDYEQYF.

The chain combines TRBV9 with TRBJ1-1, with D perhaps matching TRBD1 (5 bases). The CDR3 totals 15 residues. Germline CDR1 SGDLS, CDR2 YYNGEE. Trimming took 2 bases from V and 1 from J, leaving 12 bases between them. The chain's CDR3 is CASSVQGFGNTEAFF. CDR3 DNA: TGTGCCAGCAGCGTCCAGGGTTTCGGGAACACTGAAGCTTTCTTT.

The chain recombines TRBV6-2 or TRBV6-3 with TRBJ2-7; possibly TRBD2 for D (5 bases). The CDR3 is made up of 15 amino acids. V lost 2 bases and J 1 base, leaving 12 bases between the germline ends. CDR1 and CDR2 from the germline V gene are MNHEY and SVGEGT. CDR3 DNA sequence: TGTGCCAGCAGTTACGATGTGACGGGATCCTACGAGCAGTACTTC. Residues: CASSYDVTGSYEQYF.

This chain joins TRBV10-3 and TRBJ2-1; TRBD1 aligns across 10 bases. The CDR3 contains 14 residues. With 3 bases clipped from V and 6 bases from J, the junction kept 2 bases outside the gene matches. Germline V gene sequence: CDR1 ENHRY, CDR2 SYGVKD. The CDR3 region has the DNA TGTGCCATCAGTGACTGGACAGGGGGCAATGAGCAGTTCTTC. Translation gives CAISDWTGGNEQFF.

This clone was counted only a few times. The chain has TRBV18 and TRBJ2-3, with 11 nucleotides matching TRBD1. In germline, CDR1 is KGHSH, CDR2 LQKENI. CDR3 length: 21 residues. With V trimmed by 0 bases and J by 4 bases, 18 bases remained unmatched. The CDR3 sequence is CASSPPFLLRTGGESADTQYF. The CDR3 DNA reads as TGTGCCAGCTCACCACCGTTCCTATTAAGGACAGGGGGCGAATCCGCAGATACGCAGTATTTT.

CDR3 DNA sequence: TGTGCCAGCAACCGATATTCGGGGGTTGAAGCTTTCTTT. It yields the protein CASNRYSGVEAFF. The V gene is TRBV7-2, the J gene TRBJ1-1, with a weak D call TRBD1 (5 bases). Germline CDR1 is SGHTA and CDR2 is FQGNSA. V lost 7 bases to trimming and J lost 7 bases, with 16 bases between them. The CDR3 spans 13 residues.

The rearrangement links TRBV14 to TRBJ2-5; 11 bases map to TRBD2. Per the germline V gene, CDR1 is SGHDN and CDR2 is FVKESK. V gave up 4 bases and J gave up 2 bases; unmatched junction bases: 9. The CDR3 is 17 residues long. CDR3 nucleotide sequence: TGTGCCAGCAGCCCCAGGACTAGCGGGTTTGCTCAAGAGACCCAGTACTTC. It codes for CASSPRTSGFAQETQYF.

The J gene is TRBJ1-2, the V gene TRBV5-1; perhaps TRBD1 as D (5 bases). Germline V CDR1 and CDR2: SGHRS, YFSETQ. With 3 bases removed from V and 5 bases from J, the gap between germline ends came to 14 bases. The CDR3 has 14 residues. DNA of the CDR3: TGCGCCAGCAGCTCGGACACCCGTCTATATGGCTACACCTTC. Translating it yields CASSSDTRLYGYTF.

V is TRBV7-8 and J is TRBJ2-2; the D gene is possibly TRBD2 (6 bases). CDR1 and CDR2 (germline): SGHVS, FQNEAQ. The CDR3 totals 17 residues. V gave up 5 bases and J gave up 0 bases, with 16 bases separating them. The CDR3 DNA reads as TGTGCCAGCAGCCTCACCTGGCGGGGAGCGAACACCGGGGAGCTGTTTTTT. Protein sequence: CASSLTWRGANTGELFF.